The rows below give T cell receptor beta chains drawn from one sample of a study of control samples from healthy donors and cancer patients. Produced via immunoSEQ multiplex PCR; TCRdb's table is partial and in-frame only. The table includes 190,000 or so clones, approximately 92% detected once. Sequencing was done on a sample of blood. The receptors were gathered from a man aged 18 to 30 in good health. CDR3s include the opening cysteine and the closing phenylalanine or tryptophan. Fields, in order: clone size, D gene, J gene, V gene, CDR3 DNA, CDR3 protein. The D gene is left open where the match is weak. A row's size may be missing; if present it is once, few, many or a size class.

size: NA
D: NA
J: TRBJ1-4
V: TRBV30
DNA: TGTGCCTGGAGTGTTATCTCAGGGATGGGTGAAAAACTGTTTTTT
CDR3: CAWSVISGMGEKLFF

size: NA
D: NA
J: TRBJ2-2
V: TRBV18
DNA: TGTGCCAGCTCACCGGCCGGGGAGCTGTTTTTT
CDR3: CASSPAGELFF

size: NA
D: NA
J: TRBJ1-4
V: TRBV9
DNA: TGTGCCAGCAGCGTAGGGCACGGGGGGGAAAAACTGTTTTTT
CDR3: CASSVGHGGEKLFF

size: NA
D: NA
J: TRBJ2-3
V: TRBV5-1
DNA: TGCGCCAGCAGCTTGACTCCGGGGGCAGATACGCAGTATTTT
CDR3: CASSLTPGADTQYF

size: NA
D: TRBD1
J: TRBJ1-4
V: TRBV25-1
DNA: TGTGCCAGCAGCCTTGACAGGGCTGAAAAACTGTTTTTT
CDR3: CASSLDRAEKLFF

size: NA
D: TRBD2
J: TRBJ2-3
V: TRBV6-4
DNA: TGTGCCAGTGGTGTTCTAGCGGGGGGCCCAGGAGATACGCAGTATTTT
CDR3: CASGVLAGGPGDTQYF

size: NA
D: NA
J: TRBJ2-3
V: TRBV5-1
DNA: TGCGCCAGCAGCCTGAGTGGCGATACGCAGTATTTT
CDR3: CASSLSGDTQYF

size: NA
D: TRBD2
J: TRBJ2-7
V: TRBV3-1/TRBV3-2
DNA: TGTGCCAGCAGCCAAGCGGGGGGGGTCTACGAGCAGTACTTC
CDR3: CASSQAGGVYEQYF

size: NA
D: NA
J: TRBJ1-3
V: TRBV12-3/TRBV12-4
DNA: TGTGCCAGCAGTTCGAGGGAGGCGAACACCATATATTTT
CDR3: CASSSREANTIYF

size: NA
D: NA
J: TRBJ1-3
V: TRBV5-4
DNA: TGTGCCAGCAGCTCGAGGTCAGGGGAAGGAAACACCATATATTTT
CDR3: CASSSRSGEGNTIYF

size: NA
D: NA
J: TRBJ1-5
V: TRBV10-2
DNA: TGCGCCAGCAGTACGTTGGCCGGGTTTAATCAGCCCCAGCATTTT
CDR3: CASSTLAGFNQPQHF

size: NA
D: NA
J: TRBJ1-6
V: TRBV3-1/TRBV3-2
DNA: TGTGCCAGCAGCCAGCAGGGAGCTAATTCACCCCTCCACTTT
CDR3: CASSQQGANSPLHF

size: NA
D: TRBD1
J: TRBJ2-2
V: TRBV14
DNA: TGTGCCAGCAGCCTGAGGACGCCGCAGGGGGCCGGGGAGCTGTTTTTT
CDR3: CASSLRTPQGAGELFF

size: NA
D: NA
J: TRBJ1-4
V: TRBV3-1/TRBV3-2
DNA: TGTGCCAGCAGCCCGGGACGCCAAGAAAAACTGTTTTTT
CDR3: CASSPGRQEKLFF

size: NA
D: NA
J: TRBJ1-5
V: TRBV28
DNA: TGTGCCAGCAGTTCCTCGGACGGACCAGATCAGCCCCAGCATTTT
CDR3: CASSSSDGPDQPQHF

size: NA
D: NA
J: TRBJ1-2
V: TRBV4-1
DNA: TGCGCCAGCAGCCAAGTGACTCGTGGCGATCATGGCTACACCTTC
CDR3: CASSQVTRGDHGYTF

size: NA
D: NA
J: TRBJ1-2
V: TRBV18
DNA: TGTGCCAGCTCCCCAGTACCTAACTATGGCTACACCTTC
CDR3: CASSPVPNYGYTF

size: NA
D: NA
J: TRBJ1-1
V: TRBV12-5
DNA: TGTGCTAGTGCCCTAGGCACAGCGAACACTGAAGCTTTCTTT
CDR3: CASALGTANTEAFF

size: NA
D: NA
J: TRBJ2-7
V: TRBV13
DNA: TGTGCCAGCAGCTCAGACAGATCCTACGAGCAGTACTTC
CDR3: CASSSDRSYEQYF

size: NA
D: NA
J: TRBJ2-3
V: TRBV5-1
DNA: TGCGCCAGCAGCCCCGGGAGCACAGATACGCAGTATTTT
CDR3: CASSPGSTDTQYF

size: NA
D: NA
J: TRBJ2-1
V: TRBV6-1
DNA: TGTGCCAGCAGTGACGACCTGGTTGCGTATGAGCAGTTCTTC
CDR3: CASSDDLVAYEQFF

size: NA
D: TRBD1
J: TRBJ2-3
V: TRBV5-1
DNA: TGCGCCAGCAGCCTGGACAGGGGGCGCACGTATTTT
CDR3: CASSLDRGRTYF

size: once
D: NA
J: TRBJ2-4
V: TRBV4-1
DNA: TGCGCCAGCAGCCAACCTGACTGGGACTTC
CDR3: CASSQPDWDF

size: NA
D: NA
J: TRBJ1-1
V: TRBV12-3/TRBV12-4
DNA: TGTGCCAGCAGTTTATCAGGGGTCCCTGAAGCTTTCTTT
CDR3: CASSLSGVPEAFF

size: NA
D: NA
J: TRBJ2-6
V: TRBV6-5
DNA: TGTGCCAGCGTCCGTTGGCCGGGGGGGGCCAACGTCCTGACTTTC
CDR3: CASVRWPGGANVLTF

size: NA
D: NA
J: TRBJ2-7
V: TRBV27
DNA: TGTGCCAGCAGTTTCCTCGGACAGGAGCAGTACTTC
CDR3: CASSFLGQEQYF

size: NA
D: NA
J: TRBJ1-1
V: TRBV10-3
DNA: TGTGCCATCAGTGAGTCGATAGGGCTCACGAACACTGAAGCTTTCTTT
CDR3: CAISESIGLTNTEAFF

size: NA
D: NA
J: TRBJ1-2
V: TRBV28
DNA: TGTGCCAGCAGCCTTGACAGCACTCATTATGGCTACACCTTC
CDR3: CASSLDSTHYGYTF

size: NA
D: NA
J: TRBJ2-3
V: TRBV2
DNA: TGTGCCAGCAGTCGACTCTCATCTATCGCAGATACGCAGTATTTT
CDR3: CASSRLSSIADTQYF

size: NA
D: TRBD1
J: TRBJ1-2
V: TRBV28
DNA: TGTGCCAGCAGTTTCTATATTCCATACCGGACAGGGTCTCGCGGCTACACCTTC
CDR3: CASSFYIPYRTGSRGYTF

size: NA
D: NA
J: TRBJ2-7
V: TRBV2
DNA: TGTGCCAGCAGCCTCGCCGGGACGGAGCTCGAGCAGTACTTC
CDR3: CASSLAGTELEQYF